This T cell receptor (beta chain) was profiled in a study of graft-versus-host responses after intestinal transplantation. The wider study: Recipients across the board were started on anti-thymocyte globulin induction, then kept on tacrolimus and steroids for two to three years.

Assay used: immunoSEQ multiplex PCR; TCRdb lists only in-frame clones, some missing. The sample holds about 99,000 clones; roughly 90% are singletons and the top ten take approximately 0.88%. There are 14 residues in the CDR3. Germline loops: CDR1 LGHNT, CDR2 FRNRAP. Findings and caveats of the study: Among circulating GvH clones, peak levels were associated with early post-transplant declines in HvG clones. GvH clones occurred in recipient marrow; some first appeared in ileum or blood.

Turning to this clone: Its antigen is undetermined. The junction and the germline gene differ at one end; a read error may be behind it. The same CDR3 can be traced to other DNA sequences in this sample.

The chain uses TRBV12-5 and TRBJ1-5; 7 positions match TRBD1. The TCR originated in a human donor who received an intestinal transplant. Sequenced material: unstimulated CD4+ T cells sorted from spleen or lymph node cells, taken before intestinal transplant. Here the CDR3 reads CASGSRGMRQPQHF. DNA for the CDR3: TGTGCTAGTGGTTCCAGGGGGATGAGACAGCCCCAACATTTT. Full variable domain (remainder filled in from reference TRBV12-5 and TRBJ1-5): DARVTQTPRHKVTEMGQEVTMRCQPILGHNTVFWYRQTMMQGLELLAYFRNRAPLDDSGMPKDRFSAEMPDATLATLKIQPSEPRDSAVYFCASGSRGMRQPQHFGDGTRLSIL.